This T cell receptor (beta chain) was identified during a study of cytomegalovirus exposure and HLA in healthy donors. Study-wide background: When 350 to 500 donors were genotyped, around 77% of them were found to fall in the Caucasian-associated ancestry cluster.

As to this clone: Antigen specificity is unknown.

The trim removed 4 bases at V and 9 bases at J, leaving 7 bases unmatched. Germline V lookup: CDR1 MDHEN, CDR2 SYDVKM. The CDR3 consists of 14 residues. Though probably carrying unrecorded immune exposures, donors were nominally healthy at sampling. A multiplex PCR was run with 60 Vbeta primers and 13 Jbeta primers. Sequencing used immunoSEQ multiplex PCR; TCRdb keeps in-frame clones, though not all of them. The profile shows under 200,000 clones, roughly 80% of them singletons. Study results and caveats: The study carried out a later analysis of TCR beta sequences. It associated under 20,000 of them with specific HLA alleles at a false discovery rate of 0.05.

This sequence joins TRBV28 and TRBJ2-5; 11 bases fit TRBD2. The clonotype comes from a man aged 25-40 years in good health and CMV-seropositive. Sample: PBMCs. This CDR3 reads CASSSLAGVMSQYF. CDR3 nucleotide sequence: TGTGCCAGCAGTTCACTAGCGGGGGTCATGTCCCAGTACTTC.